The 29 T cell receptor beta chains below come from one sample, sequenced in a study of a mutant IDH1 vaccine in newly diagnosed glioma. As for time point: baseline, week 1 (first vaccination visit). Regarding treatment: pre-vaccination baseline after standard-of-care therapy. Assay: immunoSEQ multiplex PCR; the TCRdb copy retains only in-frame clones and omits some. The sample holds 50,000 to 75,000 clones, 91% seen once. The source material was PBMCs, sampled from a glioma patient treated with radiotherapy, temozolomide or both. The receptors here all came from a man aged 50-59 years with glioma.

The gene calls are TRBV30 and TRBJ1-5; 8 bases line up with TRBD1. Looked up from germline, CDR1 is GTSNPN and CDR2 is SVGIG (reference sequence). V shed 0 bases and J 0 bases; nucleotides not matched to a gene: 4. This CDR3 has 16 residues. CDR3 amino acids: CAWSVGTGHSNQPQHF. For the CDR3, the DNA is TGTGCCTGGAGTGTAGGGACAGGCCATAGCAATCAGCCCCAGCATTTT.

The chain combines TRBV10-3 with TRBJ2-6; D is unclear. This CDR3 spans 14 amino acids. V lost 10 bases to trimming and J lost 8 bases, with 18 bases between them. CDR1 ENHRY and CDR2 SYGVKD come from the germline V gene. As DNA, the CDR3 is TGTGCCACACTGGAGCGTGAATGGACCAACGTCCTGACTTTC. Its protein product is CATLEREWTNVLTF.

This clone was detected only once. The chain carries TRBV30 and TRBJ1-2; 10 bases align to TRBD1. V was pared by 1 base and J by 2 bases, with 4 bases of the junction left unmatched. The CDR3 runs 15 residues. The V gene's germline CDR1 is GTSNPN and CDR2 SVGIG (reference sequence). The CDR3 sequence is CAWSDPGQGNYGYTF. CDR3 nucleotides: TGTGCCTGGAGTGACCCGGGACAGGGGAACTATGGCTACACCTTC.

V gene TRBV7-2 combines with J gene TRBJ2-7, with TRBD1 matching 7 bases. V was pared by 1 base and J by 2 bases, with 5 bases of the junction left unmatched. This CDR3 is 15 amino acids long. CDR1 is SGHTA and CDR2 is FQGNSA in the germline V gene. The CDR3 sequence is CASSLVGQGAYEQYF. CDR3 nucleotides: TGTGCCAGCAGCTTAGTAGGTCAGGGGGCCTACGAGCAGTACTTC.

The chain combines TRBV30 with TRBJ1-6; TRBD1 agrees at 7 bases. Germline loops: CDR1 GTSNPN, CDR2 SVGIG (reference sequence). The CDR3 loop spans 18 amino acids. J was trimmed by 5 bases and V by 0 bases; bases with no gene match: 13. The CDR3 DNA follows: TGTGCCTGGAGTGTTTGGGGAGCCGGGACAGAAGATAATTCACCCCTCCACTTT. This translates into CAWSVWGAGTEDNSPLHF.

Written as DNA, the CDR3 is TGTGCCAGCAGTGAGTTCGGGGGGAATGGAGCGGATACGCAGTATTTT. It yields the protein CASSEFGGNGADTQYF. The chain is built from TRBV2 and TRBJ2-3, with 7 bases matching TRBD2. The J segment lost 6 bases and the V segment lost 3 bases, leaving 12 bases of the junction unmatched. Germline CDR1 reads SNHLY; CDR2 reads FYNNEI. This CDR3 has 16 residues.

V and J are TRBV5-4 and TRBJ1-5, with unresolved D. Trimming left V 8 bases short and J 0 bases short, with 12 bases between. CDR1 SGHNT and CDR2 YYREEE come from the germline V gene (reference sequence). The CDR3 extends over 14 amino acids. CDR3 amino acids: CASGRGGSNQPQHF. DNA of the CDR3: TGTGCCAGTGGTCGAGGAGGTAGCAATCAGCCCCAGCATTTT.

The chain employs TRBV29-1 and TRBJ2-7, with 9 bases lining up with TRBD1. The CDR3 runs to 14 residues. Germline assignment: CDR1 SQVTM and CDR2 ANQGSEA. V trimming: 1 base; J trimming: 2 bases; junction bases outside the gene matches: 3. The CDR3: CSVEGTGVPYEQYF. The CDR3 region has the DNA TGCAGCGTTGAAGGGACAGGGGTGCCCTACGAGCAGTACTTC.

The CDR3 sequence is CASSLRGGATGANVLTF. CDR3 sequence (DNA): TGTGCCAGCAGCTTAAGAGGGGGCGCAACAGGGGCCAACGTCCTGACTTTC. J is TRBJ2-6 and V is TRBV7-3, with 7 bases lining up with TRBD1. Unmatched junction bases numbered 7, after V lost 1 base and J lost 4 bases. The CDR3 extends over 17 amino acids. The germline gives CDR1 SGHTA, CDR2 FQGTGA. Using reference TRBV7-3 and TRBJ2-6 for the parts outside the CDR3, the full variable domain is GAGVSQTPSNKVTEKGKYVELRCDPISGHTALYWYRQSLGQGPEFLIYFQGTGAADDSGLPNDRFFAVRPEGSVSTLKIQRTERGDSAVYLCASSLRGGATGANVLTFGAGSRLTVL.

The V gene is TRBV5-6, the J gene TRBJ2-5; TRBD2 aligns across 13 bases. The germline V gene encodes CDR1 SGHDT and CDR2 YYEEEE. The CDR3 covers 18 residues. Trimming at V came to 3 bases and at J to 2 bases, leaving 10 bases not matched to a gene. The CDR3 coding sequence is TGTGCCAGCAGCTCGCCTGGGACTAGCGGGGACTATCAAGAGACCCAGTACTTC. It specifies CASSSPGTSGDYQETQYF.

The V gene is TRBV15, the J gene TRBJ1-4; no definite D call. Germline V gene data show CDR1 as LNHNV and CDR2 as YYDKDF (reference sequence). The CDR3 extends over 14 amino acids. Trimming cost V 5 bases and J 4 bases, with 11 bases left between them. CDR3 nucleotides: TGTGCCACCAGCCTCCGGACGGTTAATGAAAAACTGTTTTTT. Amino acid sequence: CATSLRTVNEKLFF.

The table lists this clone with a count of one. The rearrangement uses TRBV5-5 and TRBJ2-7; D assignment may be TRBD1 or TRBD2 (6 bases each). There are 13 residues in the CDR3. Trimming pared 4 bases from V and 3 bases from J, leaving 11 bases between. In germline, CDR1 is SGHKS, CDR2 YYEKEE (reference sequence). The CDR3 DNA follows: TGTGCCAGCAGCGGAGGGGGTGGCTACGAGCAGTACTTC. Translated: CASSGGGGYEQYF.

The CDR3 sequence is CASSTRDRDYGYTF. The CDR3 DNA is TGTGCCAGCAGCACCCGGGACAGGGATTACGGCTACACCTTC. The chain employs TRBV7-2 and TRBJ1-2; the match to TRBD1 covers 9 bases. Germline CDR1 is SGHTA and CDR2 is FQGNSA. This CDR3 spans 14 amino acids. V shed 5 bases and J 8 bases; nucleotides not matched to a gene: 9.

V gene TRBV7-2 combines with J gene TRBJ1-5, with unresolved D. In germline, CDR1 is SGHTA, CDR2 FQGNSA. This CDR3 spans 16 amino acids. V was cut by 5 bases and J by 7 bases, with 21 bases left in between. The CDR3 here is CASSPRREAVIQPQHF. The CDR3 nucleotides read TGTGCCAGCAGCCCACGCCGGGAGGCGGTCATCCAGCCCCAGCATTTT. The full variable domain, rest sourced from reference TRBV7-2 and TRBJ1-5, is GAGVSQSPSNKVTEKGKDVELRCDPISGHTALYWYRQSLGQGLEFLIYFQGNSAPDKSGLPSDRFSAERTGGSVSTLTIQRTQQEDSAVYLCASSPRREAVIQPQHFGDGTRLSIL.

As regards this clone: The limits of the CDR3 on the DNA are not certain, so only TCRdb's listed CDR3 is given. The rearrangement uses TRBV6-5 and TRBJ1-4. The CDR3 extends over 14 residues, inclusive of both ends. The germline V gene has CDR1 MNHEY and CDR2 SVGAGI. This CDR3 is CASSYFGAGEKLFF.

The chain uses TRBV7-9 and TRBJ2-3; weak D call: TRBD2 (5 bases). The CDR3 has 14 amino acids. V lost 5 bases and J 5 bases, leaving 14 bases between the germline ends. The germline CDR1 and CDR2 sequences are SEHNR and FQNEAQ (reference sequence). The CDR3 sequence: CASSPVLGGDTQYF. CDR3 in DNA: TGTGCCAGCAGCCCGGTCCTCGGAGGAGATACGCAGTATTTT.

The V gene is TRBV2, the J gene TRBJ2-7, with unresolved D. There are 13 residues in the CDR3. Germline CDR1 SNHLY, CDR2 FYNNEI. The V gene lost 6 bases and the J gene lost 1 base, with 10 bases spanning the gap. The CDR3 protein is CASSEFESYEQYF. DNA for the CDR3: TGTGCCAGCAGCGAATTTGAGTCCTACGAGCAGTACTTC.

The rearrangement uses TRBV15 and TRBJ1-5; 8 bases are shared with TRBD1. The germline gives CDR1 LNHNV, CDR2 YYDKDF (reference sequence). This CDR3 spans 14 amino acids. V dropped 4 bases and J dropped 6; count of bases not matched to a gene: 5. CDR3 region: CATSNRGEGQPQHF. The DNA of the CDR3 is TGTGCCACCAGCAACAGGGGGGAAGGTCAGCCCCAGCATTTT.

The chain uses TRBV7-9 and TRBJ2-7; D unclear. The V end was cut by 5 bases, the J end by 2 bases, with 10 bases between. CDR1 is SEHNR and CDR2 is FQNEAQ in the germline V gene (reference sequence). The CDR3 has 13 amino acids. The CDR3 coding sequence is TGTGCCAGCAGCCCAGGCCAGACCTACGAGCAGTACTTC. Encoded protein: CASSPGQTYEQYF.

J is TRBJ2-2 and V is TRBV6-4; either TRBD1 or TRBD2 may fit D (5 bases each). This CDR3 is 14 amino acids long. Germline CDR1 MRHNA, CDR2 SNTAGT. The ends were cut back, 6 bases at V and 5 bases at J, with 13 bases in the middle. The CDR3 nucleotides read TGTGCCAGCAGAACCGGGACCCAGACCGGGGAGCTGTTTTTT. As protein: CASRTGTQTGELFF.

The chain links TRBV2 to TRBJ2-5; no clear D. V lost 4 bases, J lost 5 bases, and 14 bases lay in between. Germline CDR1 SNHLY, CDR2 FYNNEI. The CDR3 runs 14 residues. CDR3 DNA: TGTGCCAGCAGTGTGGGCCTTCGACCTGAGACCCAGTACTTC. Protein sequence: CASSVGLRPETQYF.

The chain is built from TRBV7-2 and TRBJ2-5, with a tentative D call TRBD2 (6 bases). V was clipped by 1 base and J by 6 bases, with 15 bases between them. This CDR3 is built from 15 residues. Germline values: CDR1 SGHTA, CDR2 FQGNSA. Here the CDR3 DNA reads TGTGCCAGCAGCTTAGATCGTGGGAGGACGCAGACCCAGTACTTC. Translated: CASSLDRGRTQTQYF.

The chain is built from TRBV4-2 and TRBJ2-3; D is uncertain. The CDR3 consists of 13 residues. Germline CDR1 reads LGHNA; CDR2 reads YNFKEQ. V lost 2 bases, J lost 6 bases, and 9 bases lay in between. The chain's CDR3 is CASSQSASDTQYF. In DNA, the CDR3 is TGTGCCAGCAGCCAATCGGCGTCTGATACGCAGTATTTT.

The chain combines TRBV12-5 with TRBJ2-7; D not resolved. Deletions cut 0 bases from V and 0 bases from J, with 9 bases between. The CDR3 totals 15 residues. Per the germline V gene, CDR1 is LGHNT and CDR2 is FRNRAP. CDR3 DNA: TGTGCTAGTGGTTTGGTAATTGGAACCTCCTACGAGCAGTACTTC. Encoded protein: CASGLVIGTSYEQYF.

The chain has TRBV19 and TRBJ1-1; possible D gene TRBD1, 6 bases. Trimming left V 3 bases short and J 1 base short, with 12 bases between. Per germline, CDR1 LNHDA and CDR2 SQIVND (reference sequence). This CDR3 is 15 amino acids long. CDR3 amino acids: CASSIYGGSNTEAFF. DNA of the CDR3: TGTGCCAGTAGTATTTACGGGGGCTCGAACACTGAAGCTTTCTTT.

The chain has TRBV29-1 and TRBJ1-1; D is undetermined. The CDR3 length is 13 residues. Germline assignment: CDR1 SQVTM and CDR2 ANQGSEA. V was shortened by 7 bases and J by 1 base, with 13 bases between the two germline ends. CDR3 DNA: TGCAGCGGGGTGAAGAGAGGGAACACTGAAGCTTTCTTT. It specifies CSGVKRGNTEAFF.

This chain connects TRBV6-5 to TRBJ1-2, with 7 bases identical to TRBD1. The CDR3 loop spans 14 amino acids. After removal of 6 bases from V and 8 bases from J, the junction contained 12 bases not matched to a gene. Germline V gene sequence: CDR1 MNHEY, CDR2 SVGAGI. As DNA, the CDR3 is TGTGCCAGCAGCCGACAGGGAAGGGTTGAAGGCTACACCTTC. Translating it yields CASSRQGRVEGYTF.

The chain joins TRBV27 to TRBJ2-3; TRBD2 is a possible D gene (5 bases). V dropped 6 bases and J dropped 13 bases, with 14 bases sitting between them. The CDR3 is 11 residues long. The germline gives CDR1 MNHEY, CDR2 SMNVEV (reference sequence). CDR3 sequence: CASRSGFGEYF. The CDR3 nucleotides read TGTGCCAGCAGGTCCGGGTTCGGGGAGTATTTT.

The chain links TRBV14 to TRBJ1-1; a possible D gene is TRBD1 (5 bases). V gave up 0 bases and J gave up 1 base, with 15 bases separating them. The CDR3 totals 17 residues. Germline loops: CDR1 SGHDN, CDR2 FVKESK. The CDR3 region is CASSQDLKGLGNTEAFF. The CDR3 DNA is TGTGCCAGCAGCCAAGATTTGAAGGGGCTGGGGAACACTGAAGCTTTCTTT.